This record looks at one T cell receptor (beta chain) sequence and its context. Clones were sequenced by immunoSEQ multiplex PCR, and TCRdb holds only the in-frame ones, with some missing. The data show 95,000 to 150,000 clones, around 70% seen once. The sample belongs to a study of blood T cell repertoires in COVID-19. In the study overall: Sites in the United States, Italy and Spain provided acute and convalescent COVID-19 samples.

The CDR3 is 15 residues long. V was shortened by 4 bases and J by 6 bases, with 15 bases between the two germline ends. The germline V gene has CDR1 LGHDT and CDR2 YNNKEL (reference sequence). The sequencing sample was made of peripheral blood. This TCR was sampled from a man between 60 and 75 years old with acute or convalescent COVID-19. The chain carries TRBV3-1 (or the pseudogene TRBV3-2) and TRBJ1-4; D is uncertain. The CDR3 sequence: CASSLSGWNDEKLFF. CDR3 sequence (DNA): TGTGCCAGCAGCCTATCGGGGTGGAACGATGAAAAACTGTTTTTT.